This TCR beta chain was identified in a study of blood T cell repertoires in COVID-19. Overall study: Material from acute and convalescent COVID-19 was sourced from the United States, Italy and Spain. Nucleic acid was either cDNA or gDNA, and it came from T cells, B-cell-depleted T cells, or PBMCs.

CDR1 and CDR2 (germline): KGHSH, LQKENI. The CDR3 loop spans 13 amino acids. V was pared by 3 bases and J by 1 base, with 6 bases between. Original processing notes: For nucleated cells, counts were estimated from reference gene primer amplification. Data came from immunoSEQ multiplex PCR; TCRdb stores just in-frame clones and leaves some out. The V and J calls and clone size were taken over from that table, and D and trimming were inferred from the DNA. The repertoire has a few hundred thousand clones, roughly 83% of them found once; the top ten carry 1.6%. The chain recombines TRBV18 with TRBJ1-2; weak D call: TRBD1 (5 bases). Sequencing was carried out using peripheral blood. The TCR sequence derives from a woman in her fifties or sixties with acute or convalescent COVID-19. The CDR3 loop reads CASSPTVNYGYTF. The CDR3 DNA is TGTGCCAGCTCACCGACAGTTAACTATGGCTACACCTTC.